The clone carrying this T cell receptor beta chain was counted once. The CDR3 has 15 amino acids. The germline CDR1 and CDR2 sequences are MDHEN and SYDVKM. V was clipped by 10 bases and J by 4 bases; unmatched bases: 6. For recovered donors of Cohort 3, there were two negative PCRs, clearance, or symptom resolution. Here immunoSEQ multiplex PCR was the method, and the copy in TCRdb shows in-frame clones only, minus some. The table includes over 120,000 clones, roughly 89% detected once. The sample originates from a study of blood T cell repertoires in COVID-19. Study as a whole: T cells, B-cell-depleted T cells, or PBMCs supplied cDNA or gDNA.

The sample was PBMCs or T cells enriched from blood (not recorded which). The rearrangement uses TRBV28 and TRBJ2-1; 14 bases fit TRBD2. The source is a man between 50 and 59 years old who had recovered from COVID-19. DNA of the CDR3: TGTGCCACCATACGGACTAGCGGGGGGTACAATGAGCAGTTCTTC. Translation: CATIRTSGGYNEQFF.